This record concerns one T cell receptor (beta chain) sequence. Its antigen is still unknown. The data were obtained in a study of cytomegalovirus exposure and HLA in healthy donors. Looking at the study overall: The 120 or so validation repertoires were produced on the same platform as the roughly 670 repertoires of the first cohort. This was reported in a later analysis. General study results and limits: It was reported that the classifier diagnosed cytomegalovirus status with high specificity and sensitivity in both the original and validation cohorts. According to a subsequent analysis, TCR clusters identified in the first cohort showed a tendency to co-occur across the roughly 120 validation repertoires.

There are 13 residues in the CDR3. The germline V gene encodes CDR1 MNHEY and CDR2 SVGAGI. V was trimmed by 5 bases and J by 0 bases, leaving 5 bases between them. Separate from the roughly 700-subject first cohort was the 120-subject validation cohort, to which the donors belonged. Clones were sequenced by immunoSEQ multiplex PCR, and TCRdb holds only the in-frame ones, with some missing. The table lists 85,000 to 90,000 clones, roughly 96% of them singletons. This receptor was identified in a man aged 18 to 35 in good health and CMV-seronegative. Sequencing used PBMCs. The rearrangement uses TRBV6-5 and TRBJ1-3; D remains ambiguous. DNA for the CDR3: TGTGCCAGCAGTCCCGTCTCTGGAAACACCATATATTTT. Translating gives CASSPVSGNTIYF.